This T cell receptor beta chain was identified in a study of shared clonotypes between healthy human individuals. Notes on the study in general: Genetic and exposure-history diversity was limited by the few donors.

To note about this clone: Its antigen is still unknown.

Each unsorted sample relied on roughly 82 million PBMCs as its source of genomic DNA. Roughly 30,000 T cell genomes (approximately 0.3 ug DNA) went into each PBMC replicate. The repertoire was sequenced with immunoSEQ multiplex PCR; TCRdb's copy has only in-frame clones and lacks some. The data show some 530,000 clones, 81% seen once. This CDR3 region has 16 residues. V was pared by 4 bases and J by 0 bases, with 13 bases between. CDR1 and CDR2 (germline): MNHEY, SVGAGI. The TCR sequence derives from a woman in her forties in good health. Some clones in this sample may be carry-over from other donors' samples. This chain connects TRBV6-5 to TRBJ1-5, with D perhaps TRBD1 (5 bases). The sequenced sample consisted of PBMCs. CDR3 region: CASSSWGFDSNQPQHF. CDR3 DNA: TGTGCCAGCAGTTCTTGGGGGTTTGATAGCAATCAGCCCCAGCATTTT.